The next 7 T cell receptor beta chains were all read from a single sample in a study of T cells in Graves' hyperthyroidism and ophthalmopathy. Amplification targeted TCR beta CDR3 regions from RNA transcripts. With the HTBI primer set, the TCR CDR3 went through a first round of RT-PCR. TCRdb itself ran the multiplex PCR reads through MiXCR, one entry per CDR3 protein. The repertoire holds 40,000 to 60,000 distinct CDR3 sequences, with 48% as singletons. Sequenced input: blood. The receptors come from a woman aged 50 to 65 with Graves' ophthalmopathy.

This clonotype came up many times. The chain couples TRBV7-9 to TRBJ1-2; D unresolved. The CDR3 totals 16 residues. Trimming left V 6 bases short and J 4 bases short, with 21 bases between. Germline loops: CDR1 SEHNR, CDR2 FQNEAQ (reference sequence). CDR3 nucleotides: TGTGCCAGCAGACCAAATGACGGACCGGACCTCTATGGCTACACCTTC. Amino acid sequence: CASRPNDGPDLYGYTF.

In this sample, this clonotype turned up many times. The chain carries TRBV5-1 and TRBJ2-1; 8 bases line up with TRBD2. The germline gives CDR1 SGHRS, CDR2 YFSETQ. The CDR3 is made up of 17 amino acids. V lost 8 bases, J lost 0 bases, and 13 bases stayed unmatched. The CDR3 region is CASTVSGGYRSYNEQFF. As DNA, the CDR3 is TGCGCCAGTACCGTCAGCGGGGGCTACCGCTCCTACAATGAGCAGTTCTTC.

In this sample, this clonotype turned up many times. The CDR3 sequence: CASRLGPMQETQYF. In DNA, the CDR3 is TGCGCCAGCCGTCTTGGACCAATGCAAGAGACCCAGTACTTC. The chain employs TRBV4-3 and TRBJ2-5; unclear D gene. This CDR3 has 14 residues. Trimming removed 8 bases at V and 2 bases at J, with 15 bases between. Germline CDR1 reads LGHNA; CDR2 reads YSLEER.

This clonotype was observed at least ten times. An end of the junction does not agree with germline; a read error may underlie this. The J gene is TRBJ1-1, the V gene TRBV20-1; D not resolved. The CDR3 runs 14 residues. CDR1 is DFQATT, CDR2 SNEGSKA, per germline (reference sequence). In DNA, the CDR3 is TGCAGTGGTGCGAAGGCGGTTGCGAACCCTGAAGCTTTCTTT. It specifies CSGAKAVANPEAFF.

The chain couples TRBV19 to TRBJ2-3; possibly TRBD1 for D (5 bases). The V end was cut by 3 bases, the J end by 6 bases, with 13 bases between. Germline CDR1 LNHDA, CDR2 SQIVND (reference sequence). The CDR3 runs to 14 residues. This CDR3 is CASSIGAGKDTQYF. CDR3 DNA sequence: TGTGCCAGTAGTATTGGGGCAGGGAAGGATACGCAGTATTTT.

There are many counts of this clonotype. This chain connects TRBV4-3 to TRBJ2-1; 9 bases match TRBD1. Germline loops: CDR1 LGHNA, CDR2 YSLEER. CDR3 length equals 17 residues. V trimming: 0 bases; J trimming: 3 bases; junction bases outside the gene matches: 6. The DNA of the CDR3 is TGCGCCAGCAGCCAAGATGGGACAGGGAGGCTCTACAATGAGCAGTTCTTC. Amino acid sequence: CASSQDGTGRLYNEQFF.

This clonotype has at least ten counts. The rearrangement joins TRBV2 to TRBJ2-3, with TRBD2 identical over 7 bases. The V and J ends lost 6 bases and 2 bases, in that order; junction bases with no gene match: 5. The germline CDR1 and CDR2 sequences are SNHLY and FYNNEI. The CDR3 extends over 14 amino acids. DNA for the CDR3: TGTGCCAGCAGCCAGCGGGGCGACACAGATACGCAGTATTTT. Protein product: CASSQRGDTDTQYF.